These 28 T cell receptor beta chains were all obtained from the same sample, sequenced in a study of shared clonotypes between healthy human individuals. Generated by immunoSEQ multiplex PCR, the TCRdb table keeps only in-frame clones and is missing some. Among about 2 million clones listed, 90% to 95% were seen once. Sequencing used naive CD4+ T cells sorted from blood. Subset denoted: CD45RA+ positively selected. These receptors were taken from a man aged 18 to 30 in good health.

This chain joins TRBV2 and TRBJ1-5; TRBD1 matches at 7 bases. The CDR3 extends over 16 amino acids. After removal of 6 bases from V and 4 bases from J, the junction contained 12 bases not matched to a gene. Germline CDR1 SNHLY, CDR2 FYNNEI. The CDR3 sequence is CASSPRRQGENQPQHF. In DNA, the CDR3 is TGTGCCAGCAGCCCCAGGAGACAGGGCGAAAATCAGCCCCAGCATTTT.

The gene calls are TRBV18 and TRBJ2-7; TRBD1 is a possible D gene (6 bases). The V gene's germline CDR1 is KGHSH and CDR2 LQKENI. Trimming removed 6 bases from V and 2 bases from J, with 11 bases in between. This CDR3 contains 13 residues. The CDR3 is CASSLDRTYEQYF. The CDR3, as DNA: TGTGCCAGCTCGCTGGACAGAACCTACGAGCAGTACTTC.

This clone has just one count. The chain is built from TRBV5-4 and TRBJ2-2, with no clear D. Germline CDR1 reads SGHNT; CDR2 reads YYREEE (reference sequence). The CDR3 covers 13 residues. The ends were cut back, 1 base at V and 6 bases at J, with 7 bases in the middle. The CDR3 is CASSLSGAGELFF. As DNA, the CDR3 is TGTGCCAGCAGCTTGAGTGGGGCCGGGGAGCTGTTTTTT. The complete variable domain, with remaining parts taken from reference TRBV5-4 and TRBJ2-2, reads ETGVTQSPTHLIKTRGQQVTLRCSSQSGHNTVSWYQQALGQGPQFIFQYYREEENGRGNFPPRFSGLQFPNYSSELNVNALELDDSALYLCASSLSGAGELFFGEGSRLTVL.

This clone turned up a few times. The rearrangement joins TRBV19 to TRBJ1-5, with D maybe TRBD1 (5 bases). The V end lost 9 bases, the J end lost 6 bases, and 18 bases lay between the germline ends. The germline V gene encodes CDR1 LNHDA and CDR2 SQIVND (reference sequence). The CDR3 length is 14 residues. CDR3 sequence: CASQLQAFGQPQHF. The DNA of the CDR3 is TGTGCCAGCCAGCTACAGGCGTTCGGTCAGCCCCAGCATTTT. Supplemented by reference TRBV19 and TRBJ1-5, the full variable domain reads DGGITQSPKYLFRKEGQNVTLSCEQNLNHDAMYWYRQDPGQGLRLIYYSQIVNDFQKGDIAEGYSVSREKKESFPLTVTSAQKNPTAFYLCASQLQAFGQPQHFGDGTRLSIL.

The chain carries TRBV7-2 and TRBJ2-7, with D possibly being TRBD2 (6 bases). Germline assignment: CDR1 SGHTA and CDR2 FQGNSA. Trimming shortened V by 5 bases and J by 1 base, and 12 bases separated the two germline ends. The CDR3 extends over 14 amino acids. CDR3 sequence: CASSPGTFSYEQYF. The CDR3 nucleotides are TGTGCCAGCAGCCCAGGGACTTTTTCCTACGAGCAGTACTTC.

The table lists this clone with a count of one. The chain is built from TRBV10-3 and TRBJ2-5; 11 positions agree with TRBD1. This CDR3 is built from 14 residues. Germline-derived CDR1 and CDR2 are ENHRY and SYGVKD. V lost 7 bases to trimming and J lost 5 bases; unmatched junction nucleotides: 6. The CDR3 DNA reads TGTGCCATCATGGGGGACAGGGGGGTGGAGACCCAGTACTTC. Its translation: CAIMGDRGVETQYF.

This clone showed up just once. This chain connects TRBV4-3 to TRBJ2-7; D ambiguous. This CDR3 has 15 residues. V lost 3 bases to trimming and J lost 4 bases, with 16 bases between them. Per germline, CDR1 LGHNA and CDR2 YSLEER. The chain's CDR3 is CASSQSGISDYEQYF. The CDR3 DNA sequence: TGCGCCAGCAGCCAGTCGGGTATTTCCGATTACGAGCAGTACTTC.

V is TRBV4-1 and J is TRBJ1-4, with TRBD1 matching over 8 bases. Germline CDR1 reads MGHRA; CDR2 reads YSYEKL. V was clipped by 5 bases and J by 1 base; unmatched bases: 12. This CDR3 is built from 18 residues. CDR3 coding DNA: TGCGCCAGCAGCGTTGGGCAGGGGGCTGGGGTAACTAATGAAAAACTGTTTTTT. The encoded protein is CASSVGQGAGVTNEKLFF.

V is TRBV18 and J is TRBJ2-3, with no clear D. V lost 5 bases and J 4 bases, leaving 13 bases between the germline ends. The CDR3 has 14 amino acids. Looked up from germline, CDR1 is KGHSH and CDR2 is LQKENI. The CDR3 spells CASSSRSIPDTQYF. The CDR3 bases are TGTGCCAGCTCATCTAGGTCCATACCAGATACGCAGTATTTT.

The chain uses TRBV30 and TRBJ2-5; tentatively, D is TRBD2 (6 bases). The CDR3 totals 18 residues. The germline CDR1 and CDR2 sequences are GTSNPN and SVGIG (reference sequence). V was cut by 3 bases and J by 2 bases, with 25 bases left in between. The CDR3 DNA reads TGTGCCTGGAGGCCGACGGGGAACTCCCGACGGGGGCAAGAGACCCAGTACTTC. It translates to CAWRPTGNSRRGQETQYF.

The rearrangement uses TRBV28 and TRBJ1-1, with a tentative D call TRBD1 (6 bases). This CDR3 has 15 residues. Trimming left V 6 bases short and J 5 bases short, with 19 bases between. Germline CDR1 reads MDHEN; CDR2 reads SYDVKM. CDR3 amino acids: CASSSYTGQGTEAFF. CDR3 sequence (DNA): TGTGCCAGCAGCTCCTACACAGGGCAAGGGACTGAAGCTTTCTTT.

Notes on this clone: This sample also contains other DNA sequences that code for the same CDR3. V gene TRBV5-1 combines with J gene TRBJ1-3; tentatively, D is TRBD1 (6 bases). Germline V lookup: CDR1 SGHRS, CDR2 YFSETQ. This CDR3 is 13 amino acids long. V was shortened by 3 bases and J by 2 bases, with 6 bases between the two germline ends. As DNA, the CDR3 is TGCGCCAGCAGCTGGACAGCTGGAAACACCATATATTTT. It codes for CASSWTAGNTIYF.

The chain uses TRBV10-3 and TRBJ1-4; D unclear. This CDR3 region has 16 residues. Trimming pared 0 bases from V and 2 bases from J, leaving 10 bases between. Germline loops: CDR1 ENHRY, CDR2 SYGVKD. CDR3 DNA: TGTGCCATCAGTGAGTCGACGTCAAGTACTAATGAAAAACTGTTTTTT. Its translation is CAISESTSSTNEKLFF.

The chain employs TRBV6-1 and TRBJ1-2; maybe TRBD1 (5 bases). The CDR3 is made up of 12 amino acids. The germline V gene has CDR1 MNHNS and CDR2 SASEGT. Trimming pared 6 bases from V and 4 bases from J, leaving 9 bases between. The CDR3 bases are TGTGCCAGCAGCCGGGACCTCTATGGCTACACCTTC. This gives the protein CASSRDLYGYTF.

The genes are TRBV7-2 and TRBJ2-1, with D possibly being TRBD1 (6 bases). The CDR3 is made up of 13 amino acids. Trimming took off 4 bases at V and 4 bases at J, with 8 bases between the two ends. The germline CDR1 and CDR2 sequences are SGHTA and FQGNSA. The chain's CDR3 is CASSSQGYNEQFF. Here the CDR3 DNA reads TGTGCCAGCAGCTCACAGGGTTACAATGAGCAGTTCTTC.

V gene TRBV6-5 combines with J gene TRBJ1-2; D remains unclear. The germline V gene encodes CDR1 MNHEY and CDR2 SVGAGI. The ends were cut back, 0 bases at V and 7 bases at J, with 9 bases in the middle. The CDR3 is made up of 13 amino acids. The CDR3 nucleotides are TGTGCCAGCAGTTACTCCTTAAATCTTGGCTACACCTTC. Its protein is CASSYSLNLGYTF.

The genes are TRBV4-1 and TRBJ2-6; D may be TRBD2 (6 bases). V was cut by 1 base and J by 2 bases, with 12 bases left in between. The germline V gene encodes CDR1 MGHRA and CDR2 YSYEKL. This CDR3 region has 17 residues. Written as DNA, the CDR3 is TGCGCCAGCAGCCAAGTGTTGCGGGGCCCTGGGGCCAACGTCCTGACTTTC. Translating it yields CASSQVLRGPGANVLTF.

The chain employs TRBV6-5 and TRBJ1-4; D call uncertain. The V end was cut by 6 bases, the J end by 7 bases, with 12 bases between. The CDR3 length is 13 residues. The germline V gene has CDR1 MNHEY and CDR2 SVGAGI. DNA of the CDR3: TGTGCCAGCAGGGTCGGTTTGGGTGAAAAACTGTTTTTT. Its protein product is CASRVGLGEKLFF.

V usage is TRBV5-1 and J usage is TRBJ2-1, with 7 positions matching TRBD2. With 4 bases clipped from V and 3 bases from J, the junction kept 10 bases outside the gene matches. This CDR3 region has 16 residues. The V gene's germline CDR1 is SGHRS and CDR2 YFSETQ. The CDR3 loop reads CASSPGAGLHYNEQFF. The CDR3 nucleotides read TGCGCCAGCAGCCCGGGAGCGGGACTCCACTACAATGAGCAGTTCTTC.

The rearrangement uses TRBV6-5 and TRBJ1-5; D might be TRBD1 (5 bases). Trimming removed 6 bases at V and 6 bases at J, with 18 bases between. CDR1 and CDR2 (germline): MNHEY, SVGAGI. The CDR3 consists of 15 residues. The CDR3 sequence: CASSQTGAKRQPQHF. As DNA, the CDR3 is TGTGCCAGCAGCCAAACCGGGGCAAAACGTCAGCCCCAGCATTTT.

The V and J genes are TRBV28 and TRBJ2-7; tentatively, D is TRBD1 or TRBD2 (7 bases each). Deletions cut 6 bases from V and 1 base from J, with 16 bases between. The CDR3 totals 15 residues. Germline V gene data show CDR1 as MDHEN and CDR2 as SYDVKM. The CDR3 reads CASRGGTVESYEQYF. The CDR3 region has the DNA TGTGCCAGCAGGGGAGGGACAGTCGAATCCTACGAGCAGTACTTC.

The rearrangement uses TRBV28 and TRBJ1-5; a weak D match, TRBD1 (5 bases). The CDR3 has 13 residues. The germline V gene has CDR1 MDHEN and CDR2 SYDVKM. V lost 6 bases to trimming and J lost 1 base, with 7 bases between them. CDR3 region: CASRGLSNQPQHF. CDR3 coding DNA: TGTGCCAGCAGGGGGCTGAGCAATCAGCCCCAGCATTTT.

The CDR3 bases are TGTGCCAGCGCCATGGTGGCGGCCTCTGGAAACACCATATATTTT. This sequence encodes CASAMVAASGNTIYF. The V call is TRBV7-9, the J call TRBJ1-3; D not certain. The CDR3 is 15 amino acids. Per the germline V gene, CDR1 is SEHNR and CDR2 is FQNEAQ (reference sequence). The V end lost 8 bases, the J end lost 0 bases, and 14 bases lay between the germline ends.

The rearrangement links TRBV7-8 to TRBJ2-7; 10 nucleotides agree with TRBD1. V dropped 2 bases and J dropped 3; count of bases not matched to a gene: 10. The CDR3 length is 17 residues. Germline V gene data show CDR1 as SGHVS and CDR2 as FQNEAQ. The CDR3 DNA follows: TGTGCCAGCAGCTTAAAAGAGGGACAGGGGATTAACTACGAGCAGTACTTC. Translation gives CASSLKEGQGINYEQYF.

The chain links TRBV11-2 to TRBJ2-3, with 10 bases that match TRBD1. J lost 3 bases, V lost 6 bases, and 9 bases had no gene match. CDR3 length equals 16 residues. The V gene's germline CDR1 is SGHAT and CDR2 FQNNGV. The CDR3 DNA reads TGTGCCAGCAGTCTAATTGGACAGGGGGTTACAGATACGCAGTATTTT. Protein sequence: CASSLIGQGVTDTQYF.

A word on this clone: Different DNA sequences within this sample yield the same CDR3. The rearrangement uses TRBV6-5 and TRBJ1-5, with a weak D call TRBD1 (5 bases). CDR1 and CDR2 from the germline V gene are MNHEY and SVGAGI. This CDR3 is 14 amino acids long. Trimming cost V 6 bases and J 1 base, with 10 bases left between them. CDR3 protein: CASRRDGSNQPQHF. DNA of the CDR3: TGTGCCAGCAGACGGGACGGCAGCAATCAGCCCCAGCATTTT.

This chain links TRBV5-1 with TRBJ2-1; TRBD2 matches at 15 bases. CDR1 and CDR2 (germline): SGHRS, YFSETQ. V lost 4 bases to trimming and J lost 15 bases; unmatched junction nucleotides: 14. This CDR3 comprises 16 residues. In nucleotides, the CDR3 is TGCGCCAGCAGCCCTGGACTAGCGGGAGGGCCGAGGAGCAGGTTCTTC. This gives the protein CASSPGLAGGPRSRFF.

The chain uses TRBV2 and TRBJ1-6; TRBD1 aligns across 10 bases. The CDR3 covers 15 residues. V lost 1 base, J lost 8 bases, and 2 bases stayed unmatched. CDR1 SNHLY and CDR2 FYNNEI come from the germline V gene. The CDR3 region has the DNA TGTGCCAGCAGTGAAGGGACAGGGGGATATTCACCCCTCCACTTT. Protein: CASSEGTGGYSPLHF.